This T cell receptor beta chain originates from a study of blood T cell repertoires in COVID-19. Study background: Acute-phase and convalescent COVID-19 samples originated in the United States, Italy and Spain.

This CDR3 has 14 amino acids. The germline gives CDR1 MGHRA, CDR2 YSYEKL. The V and J ends lost 0 bases and 4 bases respectively, with 9 bases between them. The assay was immunoSEQ multiplex PCR, and TCRdb's table has in-frame clones only and misses some. The sample has approximately 150,000 clones; 85% to 90% are singletons. Seattle enrolled patients during active infection and tracked them longitudinally. This receptor was identified in a woman of 80 years or more with COVID-19, enrolled during active disease. The chain has TRBV4-1 and TRBJ1-2, with a weak D call TRBD1 (5 bases). Material: peripheral blood. This chain's CDR3 is CASSQDSRAYGYTF. CDR3 coding DNA: TGCGCCAGCAGCCAAGATAGCAGGGCCTATGGCTACACCTTC.